The 18 T cell receptor beta chains below come from one sample, sequenced in a study of T cell repertoires in cytomegalovirus infection. TCRdb independently ran MiXCR on the reads; one entry per CDR3 protein. The top ten hold 12% to 15% of the sample, which has 350,000 to 550,000 distinct CDR3 sequences, approximately 30% seen once. The sample taken for sequencing was PBMCs. These receptors originate from a human donor in good health (CMV status not recorded). Some clones in this sample may be carry-over from other donors' samples.

This sequence joins TRBV7-8 and TRBJ2-1; 11 bases map to TRBD2. Germline V gives CDR1 SGHVS, CDR2 FQNEAQ. V dropped 6 bases and J dropped 10; count of bases not matched to a gene: 14. This CDR3 spans 16 amino acids. The DNA for the CDR3 is TGTGCCAGCAGTTCGTACGTAGCGGGGGGGCCTCAGGAGCAGTTCTTC. Translated, it gives CASSSYVAGGPQEQFF.

As concerns this clonotype: A read error is possible here, since a much larger clone lies one base away. This chain joins TRBV28 and TRBJ2-7, with 7 bases fitting TRBD1. The CDR3 length is 12 residues. After removal of 7 bases from V and 8 bases from J, the junction contained 8 bases not matched to a gene. Germline CDR1 reads MDHEN; CDR2 reads SYDVKM. The CDR3 loop is CASNYRGNKQYF. The DNA of the CDR3 is TGTGCCAGCAACTACAGGGGTAACAAGCAGTACTTC.

This clonotype has a count of ten or more. This chain connects TRBV7-2 to TRBJ1-1, with 7 bases aligning to TRBD1. The ends lost 5 bases at V and 5 bases at J; junction bases unmatched: 11. The CDR3 consists of 15 residues. CDR1 and CDR2 (germline): SGHTA, FQGNSA. CDR3: CASSPQTGPQTEAFF. As DNA, the CDR3 is TGTGCCAGCAGCCCCCAGACAGGGCCTCAGACTGAAGCTTTCTTT.

The rearrangement joins TRBV19 to TRBJ2-3, with TRBD1 matching over 7 bases. Trimming cost V 6 bases and J 1 base; bases outside gene matches: 13. Germline CDR1 LNHDA, CDR2 SQIVND (reference sequence). The CDR3 runs 17 residues. The CDR3 coding sequence is TGTGCCAGTAGACCTCCGGGACAGAAATTAGGCACAGATACGCAGTATTTT. It is translated as CASRPPGQKLGTDTQYF.

The table lists this clonotype with a few counts. This rearrangement joins TRBV20-1 to TRBJ2-7; tentatively, D is TRBD1 or TRBD2 (6 bases each). The V end lost 0 bases, the J end lost 7 bases, and 16 bases lay between the germline ends. CDR1 is DFQATT and CDR2 is SNEGSKA in the germline V gene (reference sequence). This CDR3 is built from 14 residues. CDR3 loop: CSAREGGARGEQYF. The CDR3, as DNA: TGCAGTGCTAGAGAGGGGGGCGCCAGAGGGGAGCAGTACTTC.

This clonotype has at least ten counts. The V call is TRBV7-9, the J call TRBJ2-3; D possibly corresponds to TRBD2 (6 bases). This CDR3 comprises 13 residues. Germline V gene lookup returns CDR1 SEHNR and CDR2 FQNEAQ (reference sequence). Trimming left V 5 bases short and J 4 bases short, with 10 bases between. The CDR3 sequence: CASSPGLSDTQYF. CDR3 in DNA: TGTGCCAGCAGCCCGGGACTTTCAGATACGCAGTATTTT.

This sequence joins TRBV7-8 and TRBJ1-2; 12 bases fit TRBD1. This CDR3 has 15 amino acids. In germline, CDR1 is SGHVS, CDR2 FQNEAQ. V shed 5 bases and J 4 bases; nucleotides not matched to a gene: 5. The CDR3 protein is CASSTWDRGPYGYTF. Written as DNA, the CDR3 is TGTGCCAGCAGCACATGGGACAGGGGGCCCTATGGCTACACCTTC.

This clonotype was seen only a few times. The chain is built from TRBV11-2 and TRBJ2-7; perhaps TRBD1 as D (5 bases). V was pared by 4 bases and J by 4 bases, with 20 bases between. Germline V gene lookup returns CDR1 SGHAT and CDR2 FQNNGV. The CDR3 runs 16 residues. CDR3 sequence (DNA): TGTGCCAGCAGCTATTTAGTTGGGGCGAAAGAGTACGAGCAGTACTTC. Translation: CASSYLVGAKEYEQYF.

Of note for this clonotype: Since a much larger clone is just one base distant, this may be a read error. V usage is TRBV7-2 and J usage is TRBJ2-5, with D hard to call. Germline values: CDR1 SGHTA, CDR2 FQGNSA. There are 13 residues in the CDR3. Between the trimmed V and J ends, which lost 8 bases and 2 bases, there was a span of 12 bases. CDR3 nucleotide sequence: TGTGCCAGCCGCACCCCGCTACAAGAGACCCAGTACTTC. It encodes CASRTPLQETQYF.

A few counts support this clonotype. This chain uses TRBV24-1 with TRBJ2-1; no definite D call. CDR3 length: 13 residues. Between the trimmed V and J ends, which lost 4 bases and 7 bases, there was a span of 10 bases. Looked up from germline, CDR1 is KGHDR and CDR2 is SFDVKD. The CDR3 bases are TGTGCCACCAGTGAGCCCCATTCAAATGAGCAGTTCTTC. Residues: CATSEPHSNEQFF.

This clonotype was observed a handful of times. V gene TRBV15 combines with J gene TRBJ1-5; D ambiguous. The germline V and J ends were trimmed by 0 bases and 5 bases, with 11 bases remaining between them. CDR1 LNHNV and CDR2 YYDKDF come from the germline V gene (reference sequence). This CDR3 has 15 residues. The CDR3 DNA reads TGTGCCACCAGCAGAGATAGTAGGAGAGATCAGCCCCAGCATTTT. Amino acids: CATSRDSRRDQPQHF.

The genes are TRBV7-2 and TRBJ2-5, with a possible D match to TRBD1 (5 bases). Between the trimmed V and J ends, which lost 3 bases and 2 bases, there was a span of 13 bases. Per the germline V gene, CDR1 is SGHTA and CDR2 is FQGNSA. There are 15 residues in the CDR3. CDR3 in DNA: TGTGCCAGCAGCTTGGGGTTGCAGGGTCAAGAGACCCAGTACTTC. As protein: CASSLGLQGQETQYF. Full variable domain (outside the CDR3, taken from reference TRBV7-2 and TRBJ2-5): GAGVSQSPSNKVTEKGKDVELRCDPISGHTALYWYRQSLGQGLEFLIYFQGNSAPDKSGLPSDRFSAERTGGSVSTLTIQRTQQEDSAVYLCASSLGLQGQETQYFGPGTRLLVL.

The chain uses TRBV27 and TRBJ1-2; TRBD1 aligns across 10 bases. V trimming: 5 bases; J trimming: 2 bases; junction bases outside the gene matches: 8. Germline values: CDR1 MNHEY, CDR2 SMNVEV (reference sequence). The CDR3 runs to 16 residues. In DNA, the CDR3 is TGTGCCAGCAGTCTATTGGGACAGGGGTTAAACTATGGCTACACCTTC. Translated, it gives CASSLLGQGLNYGYTF.

This clonotype was detected only once. The CDR3 bases are TGTGCCAGCAGTTACTCATCTGTGGAGTCAGATACGCAGTATTTT. This sequence encodes CASSYSSVESDTQYF. The chain uses TRBV6-2 or TRBV6-3 and TRBJ2-3; D is ambiguous. Germline CDR1 is MNHEY and CDR2 is SVGEGT. The CDR3 is made up of 15 amino acids. The V gene lost 0 bases and the J gene lost 4 bases, with 11 bases spanning the gap.

This clonotype was seen only a few times. The CDR3 coding sequence is TGTGCCAGTAGCGGCCCCGGAGGGGCAGAGGACACTGAAGCTTTCTTT. Its protein product is CASSGPGGAEDTEAFF. This chain connects TRBV19 to TRBJ1-1; D perhaps matches TRBD1 (5 bases). V lost 6 bases and J lost 3, with 20 bases in between. The CDR3 has 16 amino acids. Germline V lookup: CDR1 LNHDA, CDR2 SQIVND (reference sequence).

This clonotype has just a few counts. This chain links TRBV4-1 with TRBJ2-1; TRBD2 matches 8 bases. Germline loops: CDR1 MGHRA, CDR2 YSYEKL. V gave up 5 bases and J gave up 4 bases; unmatched junction bases: 10. The CDR3 has 16 amino acids. CDR3 residues: CASSGPGGPGYNEQFF. The CDR3 region has the DNA TGCGCCAGCAGCGGGCCGGGGGGGCCCGGATACAATGAGCAGTTCTTC.

This clonotype was seen just once. The genes are TRBV4-2 and TRBJ1-5, with D maybe TRBD1 (5 bases). V was clipped by 3 bases and J by 0 bases, with 12 bases between them. This CDR3 contains 16 residues. Germline assignment: CDR1 LGHNA and CDR2 YNFKEQ. CDR3 bases: TGTGCCAGCAGCCACGCTTTTACAGGTAGCAATCAGCCCCAGCATTTT. Protein: CASSHAFTGSNQPQHF.

This sequence joins TRBV12-3 or TRBV12-4 and TRBJ1-3; D remains ambiguous. Trimming took off 4 bases at V and 0 bases at J, with 7 bases between the two ends. This CDR3 region has 14 residues. The CDR3 coding sequence is TGTGCCAGCAGTTCGTGGGTCTCTGGAAACACCATATATTTT. Protein sequence: CASSSWVSGNTIYF.